This T cell receptor beta chain is drawn from a study of Tregs in tolerant kidney transplant recipients (dated by TCRdb to the late 2010s). For the study in its entirety: The study applied TCRbeta sequencing to find donor-specific regulatory T cells before combined kidney and bone marrow transplantation and then followed those same cells after transplant. TCRbeta repertoire sequencing was used in a few healthy controls to compare several methods for expanding Tregs specific for an allogeneic donor.

Genomic DNA was extracted from sorted cells with the QIAGEN DNeasy Blood and Tissue Kit for TCRbeta CDR3 sequencing. High-throughput TCRbeta CDR3 sequencing was carried out commercially through immunoSEQ, with PCR amplification with bias correction and internal controls included. The original methods were these. Unique productive TCRbeta sequences were defined by CDR3 nucleotide sequence where primers matched, otherwise by CDR3 amino acid sequence with Vbeta and Jbeta genes. To correct sorting error, sequences shared between sorted populations at a frequency ratio of 2:1 or less were removed; the rest were assigned to the higher population. Donor-reactive sequences were defined as at least 5-fold expanded in CFSE-low cells versus unstimulated cells, with frequency of at least 0.01% in CFSE-low cells. Repertoire divergence was quantified by Jensen-Shannon divergence calculated from the top 100 TCRbeta sequences ranked by frequency. For any sample with multiple sequencing runs, sorting error was corrected in each run separately before the runs were pooled. TCRdb re-hosts the immuneACCESS table, in-frame sequences only. Its copies lack some clones; in the studies checked, an unresolved V gene accounts for under half of them, and the cause for the rest is not known. Clone size and the V and J calls come from that table; the DNA yielded D and trimming. This sample comprises tens of thousands of clones, about 83% of them detected only once. Clones ranked in the top ten supply roughly 5% of the sample.

The paper's findings and limits, for the study overall: Although technical replication error seemed to be minimal, the question of biological reproducibility was not addressed directly. The study was constrained by small patient numbers, and validation of the findings is required in larger populations and under other immunosuppression protocols. The most biologically relevant and donor-specific TCRbeta repertoire appeared to be identified by expanding Tregs with activated donor B cells.

Thawed PBMCs were FACS-sorted into unstimulated Tregs (CD4+CD25+CD127-), CD4+ non-Tregs (CD4+CD25-), CD4 cells and CD8 cells. Blood from healthy controls was obtained either from healthy volunteers or as purchased buffy coats. Healthy control blood was processed to PBMCs by Ficoll density gradient and cryopreserved, and patient PBMCs were collected before and after transplant. With respect to this clone: The antigen it recognizes is unknown. There are no base qualities to consult, and no much larger clone falls within one base.

At the junction V is shortened by 4 bases and J by 3 bases; bases outside the gene matches: 9. Measured from the cysteine to the phenylalanine, the CDR3 is 16 residues long. The kept DNA is CDR3 alone, 48 bases in frame from the first base. From a lookup of the germline V gene, CDR1 and CDR2 are SGHDT and YYEEEE. The sample comprised CD4+ T cells from blood. In this chain, TRBV5-6 is recombined with TRBJ2-3, with TRBD2 matching 9 junction bases. The receptor was isolated from a human donor in good health. The CDR3 has the sequence CASSPGGTSRTDTQYF. The DNA reads as follows: TGTGCCAGCAGCCCCGGAGGGACTAGCAGGACAGATACGCAGTATTTT.